This is a list of T cell receptor beta chains from one sample in a study of metastatic and nonmetastatic thyroid tumors. TCRdb re-called the PCR reads with MiXCR. The sample consists of 21,000 or so clones, roughly 23% of them appearing once. The sample consisted of tumor tissue. All receptors come from a female donor with papillary thyroid cancer or a benign thyroid nodule (not recorded which). Some clones in this sample may be carry-over from other donors' samples. The CDR3 runs from the conserved cysteine through the conserved F or W. The D gene is left open where the match is weak. Only some rows state a clone size, as once, few, many or a class for expanded clones.

D gene,V gene,clone size,J gene,CDR3 protein,CDR3 DNA
TRBD2,TRBV6-2/TRBV6-3,.,TRBJ2-1,CASSREPGLAGELNEQFF,TGTGCCAGCAGTAGAGAACCGGGACTAGCGGGAGAGTTAAATGAGCAGTTCTTC
.,TRBV20-1,once,TRBJ1-1,CSARDPDTGNTEAFF,TGCAGTGCTAGAGATCCAGACACCGGGAACACTGAAGCTTTCTTT
.,TRBV7-6,.,TRBJ2-3,CASSLGRTDTQYF,TGTGCCAGCAGCTTAGGCCGCACAGATACGCAGTATTTT
TRBD2,TRBV28,.,TRBJ2-2,CASSLGRGPGELFF,TGTGCCAGCAGTTTAGGGAGGGGTCCTGGGGAGCTGTTTTTT
.,TRBV18,many,TRBJ2-2,CASSLDITGELFF,TGTGCCAGCTCTCTGGACATTACCGGGGAGCTGTTTTTT
.,TRBV20-1,.,TRBJ2-2,CSAIQTWELFF,TGCAGTGCTATACAGACCTGGGAGCTGTTTTTT
TRBD1,TRBV27,medium-sized,TRBJ2-7,CASSLGTTGDVNEQYF,TGTGCCAGCAGTTTAGGCACTACAGGGGACGTGAACGAGCAGTACTTC
TRBD2,TRBV30,many,TRBJ2-7,CAWSVEPSGHEQYF,TGTGCCTGGAGTGTAGAGCCTAGCGGCCACGAGCAGTACTTC
.,TRBV29-1,.,TRBJ1-2,CSVPTGFGGYTF,TGCAGCGTTCCTACAGGATTTGGTGGCTACACCTTC
TRBD2,TRBV2,many,TRBJ2-1,CASSEARGGDNEQFF,TGTGCCAGCAGTGAAGCCCGTGGGGGGGACAATGAGCAGTTCTTC
.,TRBV7-2,many,TRBJ2-7,CASSLAQGDYEQYF,TGTGCCAGCAGCTTAGCGCAAGGGGACTACGAGCAGTACTTC
.,TRBV20-1,.,TRBJ1-2,CSASRGNYGYTF,TGCAGTGCTAGCAGGGGAAACTATGGCTACACCTTC
.,TRBV9,.,TRBJ2-6,CASSALVRTGANVLTF,TGTGCCAGCAGCGCCCTGGTCAGGACTGGGGCCAACGTCCTGACTTTC
.,TRBV30,few,TRBJ2-4,CAWSFYGAANIQYF,TGTGCCTGGAGTTTCTACGGGGCCGCTAACATTCAGTACTTC
.,TRBV19,many,TRBJ2-1,CASSQSYNEQFF,TGTGCCTCCAGCCAGTCCTACAATGAGCAGTTCTTC
.,TRBV11-2,once,TRBJ1-1,CASSFDPEVGRTEAFF,TGTGCCAGCAGCTTCGACCCAGAGGTCGGGCGGACTGAAGCTTTCTTT
.,TRBV6-1,.,TRBJ1-1,CASSASGGAEAFF,TGTGCCAGCAGTGCCTCCGGGGGTGCTGAAGCTTTCTTT
.,TRBV27,few,TRBJ2-1,CASSLRQPGSYNEQFF,TGTGCCAGCAGTTTAAGGCAACCTGGGTCCTACAATGAGCAGTTCTTC
.,TRBV7-3,many,TRBJ1-5,CATTLRGNQPQHF,TGTGCCACCACCTTAAGAGGAAATCAGCCCCAGCATTTT
TRBD1,TRBV10-3,.,TRBJ1-4,CATRQGNEKLFF,TGTGCCACAAGACAGGGGAATGAAAAACTGTTTTTT
.,TRBV19,few,TRBJ1-5,CASSIARYSNQPQHF,TGTGCCAGTAGTATAGCCAGGTATAGCAATCAGCCCCAGCATTTT
.,TRBV30,medium-sized,TRBJ1-2,CAWSADGYGYTF,TGTGCCTGGAGTGCGGACGGTTATGGCTACACCTTC
TRBD1,TRBV7-3,.,TRBJ2-7,CASSLGQDGEQYF,TGTGCCAGCAGCTTGGGACAGGACGGCGAGCAGTACTTC
.,TRBV6-6,few,TRBJ1-2,CASSYPTGGNYGYTF,TGTGCCAGCAGTTACCCGACGGGGGGGAACTATGGCTACACCTTC
.,TRBV7-2,few,TRBJ1-1,CASTQVVNTEAFF,TGTGCCAGCACACAAGTGGTGAACACTGAAGCTTTCTTT
.,TRBV6-2/TRBV6-3,.,TRBJ2-1,CASRTGFSEQFF,TGTGCCAGCAGGACGGGGTTCTCTGAGCAGTTCTTC
.,TRBV5-1,many,TRBJ2-5,CASSFQETQYF,TGCGCCAGCAGCTTCCAAGAGACCCAGTACTTC
.,TRBV14,.,TRBJ2-7,CASSQDSYEQYF,TGTGCCAGCAGCCAAGACTCCTACGAGCAGTACTTC
.,TRBV6-6,medium-sized,TRBJ2-1,CASSYGDNEQFF,TGTGCCAGCAGTTACGGAGACAATGAGCAGTTCTTC
.,TRBV6-1,few,TRBJ2-7,CASSPDGTYEQYF,TGTGCCAGCAGCCCCGACGGCACCTACGAGCAGTACTTC
TRBD2,TRBV11-1,.,TRBJ2-1,CASSLGTSALNEQFF,TGTGCCAGCAGCCTCGGGACTAGCGCTCTCAATGAGCAGTTCTTC
.,TRBV20-1,many,TRBJ2-3,CSALLTDTQYF,TGCAGTGCTTTACTAACAGATACGCAGTATTTT
TRBD1,TRBV20-1,.,TRBJ2-7,CSARDRGLSYEQYF,TGCAGTGCTAGGGACAGGGGGTTGTCCTACGAGCAGTACTTC
.,TRBV11-2,.,TRBJ1-1,CASSLDLKVEAFF,TGTGCCAGCAGCTTAGATCTGAAGGTTGAAGCTTTCTTT
TRBD1,TRBV12-3/TRBV12-4,.,TRBJ1-5,CASSFGQGGQPQHF,TGTGCCAGCAGTTTTGGACAGGGGGGTCAGCCCCAGCATTTT
TRBD2,TRBV11-3,medium-sized,TRBJ2-1,CATGTSSYNEQFF,TGTGCCACCGGGACTAGCTCCTACAATGAGCAGTTCTTC
.,TRBV30,many,TRBJ1-1,CAWSVVDGRRAAEAFF,TGTGCCTGGAGTGTGGTCGACGGCAGGAGGGCGGCTGAAGCTTTCTTT
.,TRBV7-6,.,TRBJ2-2,CASSSAVVTGELFF,TGTGCCAGCAGCTCCGCGGTGGTTACCGGGGAGCTGTTTTTT
TRBD2,TRBV28,.,TRBJ2-7,CASTSYPGTSGYEQYF,TGTGCCAGCACCTCCTATCCCGGGACTAGCGGCTACGAGCAGTACTTC